This T cell receptor (beta chain) was captured in a study of CD8 T cells in Susac syndrome. Study-wide results and limits: The TCR sequencing and HLA analysis in the study involved a relatively small number of individuals, as the study acknowledged.

Germline lookup yields CDR1 SQVTM and CDR2 ANQGSEA. This CDR3 spans 13 amino acids. V lost 4 bases, J lost 7 bases, and 9 bases stayed unmatched. Of note for this clonotype: Its antigen remains unidentified.

An amount of RNA that ranged from about 0.45 to 1 ug was reverse transcribed with random hexamers. The CDR3 of TCR beta was amplified by immunoSEQ multiplex PCR across 54 Vbeta and 13 Jbeta. Each CDR3 protein is one row after TCRdb ran MiXCR on the immunoSEQ multiplex PCR reads. The data show roughly 200,000 distinct CDR3 sequences, 95% seen once. The receptor was isolated from a human donor with multiple sclerosis. The sequencing sample was made of CD4+ T cells from PBMCs. The rearrangement uses TRBV29-1 and TRBJ1-1, with 7 bases fitting TRBD1. This CDR3 is CSVVATGPFEAFF. CDR3 bases: TGCAGCGTTGTAGCGACAGGGCCTTTTGAAGCTTTCTTT.